The 17 T cell receptor beta chains given below trace back to one sample, sequenced in a study of Ad26.COV2.S vaccination and SARS-CoV-2 variants. Data came from immunoSEQ multiplex PCR; TCRdb stores just in-frame clones and leaves some out. This table has about 370,000 clones, around nine tenths appearing once. Sample treatment: over 15 received Ad26.COV2.S at low or high dose, single or two shots; about five received placebo; per-sample allocation not given. The investigators took samples on day 63 after the first vaccine or placebo injection. The sequencing here drew on peripheral blood, taken in a trial of Ad26.COV2.S vaccine versus placebo. All receptors come from a person aged 18-60 years who received the Ad26.COV2.S COVID-19 vaccine or a placebo.

DNA of the CDR3: TGTGCCTGGACTGGGGCGGGGACTGAAGCTTTCTTT. Residues: CAWTGAGTEAFF. This chain joins TRBV30 and TRBJ1-1, with D possibly TRBD1 on 5 matching bases. Per the germline V gene, CDR1 is GTSNPN and CDR2 is SVGIG (reference sequence). The germline V and J ends were trimmed by 4 bases and 5 bases, with 11 bases remaining between them. The CDR3 runs 12 residues.

The chain joins TRBV11-2 to TRBJ1-2; TRBD1 matches at 9 bases. The CDR3 is 13 amino acids. CDR1 and CDR2 (germline): SGHAT, FQNNGV. The trim removed 5 bases at V and 7 bases at J, leaving 5 bases unmatched. CDR3 sequence reads: CASSTGTGLGYTF. The CDR3 DNA is TGTGCCAGCAGCACCGGGACAGGGCTTGGCTACACCTTC.

V gene TRBV27 combines with J gene TRBJ1-4, with D possibly TRBD1 on 5 matching bases. The germline V gene encodes CDR1 MNHEY and CDR2 SMNVEV (reference sequence). CDR3 length equals 16 residues. The V end lost 5 bases, the J end lost 5 bases, and 18 bases lay between the germline ends. CDR3 in DNA: TGTGCCAGCAGTCCGACAAGACAGATAGAGAATGAAAAACTGTTTTTT. As protein: CASSPTRQIENEKLFF.

The chain combines TRBV12-3 or TRBV12-4 with TRBJ1-2; D is possibly TRBD1 (5 bases). V gave up 5 bases and J gave up 7 bases, with 14 bases separating them. The CDR3 is made up of 13 amino acids. CDR3 amino acids: CASSKQVLVGYTF. The DNA of the CDR3 is TGTGCCAGCAGTAAACAGGTCCTGGTTGGCTACACCTTC.

The chain links TRBV3-1 (or the pseudogene TRBV3-2) to TRBJ2-5; TRBD1 might be the D (5 bases). The CDR3 has 14 residues. The V end was cut by 0 bases, the J end by 7 bases, with 12 bases between. Germline V lookup: CDR1 LGHDT, CDR2 YNNKEL (reference sequence). The CDR3 sequence is CASSQEAGSGTQYF. The CDR3 DNA is TGTGCCAGCAGCCAAGAGGCAGGGTCCGGGACCCAGTACTTC.

This chain uses TRBV4-1 with TRBJ1-1, with 8 bases lining up with TRBD1. There are 14 residues in the CDR3. With V trimmed by 7 bases and J by 1 base, 5 bases remained unmatched. Germline V gives CDR1 MGHRA, CDR2 YSYEKL. CDR3 DNA: TGCGCCAGCAAACAGGGGGAAGGGAACACTGAAGCTTTCTTT. This gives the protein CASKQGEGNTEAFF.

Here the CDR3 DNA reads TGTGCCAGCCCCCCCTGTTGTGGGACCGGGGAGCTGTTTTTT. Protein: CASPPCCGTGELFF. This sequence joins TRBV6-5 and TRBJ2-2; the D is unclear. The CDR3 has 14 amino acids. The ends were cut back, 8 bases at V and 5 bases at J, with 15 bases in the middle. CDR1 and CDR2 from the germline V gene are MNHEY and SVGAGI.

This rearrangement joins TRBV10-3 to TRBJ1-5, with a weak D call TRBD1 (6 bases). The V end was cut by 9 bases, the J end by 5 bases, with 20 bases between. Per germline, CDR1 ENHRY and CDR2 SYGVKD. The CDR3 is 15 residues long. The CDR3: CAIAQEGGMDQPQHF. In DNA, the CDR3 is TGTGCCATTGCGCAGGAGGGGGGGATGGATCAGCCCCAGCATTTT.

The gene calls are TRBV5-1 and TRBJ2-5; tentatively, D is TRBD1 or TRBD2 (5 bases each). V lost 0 bases to trimming and J lost 0 bases, with 15 bases between them. The CDR3 spans 17 residues. Germline CDR1 reads SGHRS; CDR2 reads YFSETQ. CDR3 nucleotides: TGCGCCAGCAGCTTGGAACCAGGGACGAGGCACCAAGAGACCCAGTACTTC. Translated: CASSLEPGTRHQETQYF.

The genes are TRBV4-3 and TRBJ1-2; D ambiguous. V lost 4 bases to trimming and J lost 4 bases, with 13 bases between them. The CDR3 contains 14 residues. Germline V gene data show CDR1 as LGHNA and CDR2 as YSLEER. The CDR3 loop is CASSRSRVGYGYTF. Here the CDR3 DNA reads TGCGCCAGCAGCCGGAGTAGGGTTGGCTATGGCTACACCTTC.

V usage is TRBV9 and J usage is TRBJ2-5; 9 bases agree with TRBD1. J gave up 4 bases and V 0 bases, and 4 bases lay outside the gene matches. Germline V gene lookup returns CDR1 SGDLS and CDR2 YYNGEE. This CDR3 contains 15 residues. The CDR3 loop is CASSVGTGEGETQYF. CDR3 sequence (DNA): TGTGCCAGCAGCGTAGGGACAGGGGAGGGAGAGACCCAGTACTTC.

This clone has a handful of counts. The J gene is TRBJ2-7, the V gene TRBV4-2, with 12 bases aligning to TRBD1. This CDR3 has 15 amino acids. V dropped 1 base and J dropped 5; count of bases not matched to a gene: 3. Germline CDR1 is LGHNA and CDR2 is YNFKEQ. Here the CDR3 reads CASSQAGQGANEQYF. The CDR3 DNA reads TGTGCCAGCAGCCAAGCGGGACAGGGGGCGAACGAGCAGTACTTC.

The chain has TRBV6-1 and TRBJ1-3; no definite D call. Germline assignment: CDR1 MNHNS and CDR2 SASEGT. V lost 1 base and J lost 0, with 13 bases in between. The CDR3 is made up of 17 amino acids. CDR3 nucleotide sequence: TGTGCCAGCAGTGAAGGTTTTTGGTCGGTCTCTGGAAACACCATATATTTT. Its protein product is CASSEGFWSVSGNTIYF.

The chain carries TRBV4-1 and TRBJ2-2; the D gene is possibly TRBD2 (6 bases). V lost 1 base to trimming and J lost 1 base, with 10 bases between them. The CDR3 runs to 16 residues. CDR1 is MGHRA and CDR2 is YSYEKL in the germline V gene. CDR3 residues: CASSQAREKNTGELFF. CDR3 sequence (DNA): TGCGCCAGCAGCCAAGCCCGGGAGAAGAACACCGGGGAGCTGTTTTTT.

J is TRBJ1-1 and V is TRBV2; D might be TRBD1 (5 bases). There are 15 residues in the CDR3. V gave up 1 base and J gave up 1 base, with 10 bases separating them. CDR1 SNHLY and CDR2 FYNNEI come from the germline V gene. CDR3 DNA sequence: TGTGCCAGCAGTGAAGTTGAGGGGAGGAACACTGAAGCTTTCTTT. It specifies CASSEVEGRNTEAFF.

The chain links TRBV7-2 to TRBJ1-5, with D hard to call. This CDR3 is 15 amino acids long. CDR1 is SGHTA and CDR2 is FQGNSA in the germline V gene. The germline V and J ends were trimmed by 0 bases and 6 bases, with 12 bases remaining between them. The DNA for the CDR3 is TGTGCCAGCAGCTTAGCGGGGTTATGGGCTCAGCCCCAGCATTTT. It codes for CASSLAGLWAQPQHF.

This clone has only one observation. CDR3 protein: CASSLASGGSDTQYF. In DNA, the CDR3 is TGTGCCAGCAGCTTGGCTAGCGGGGGCTCAGATACGCAGTATTTT. The V and J genes are TRBV7-9 and TRBJ2-3, with 10 nucleotides matching TRBD2. The CDR3 is made up of 15 amino acids. J lost 4 bases, V lost 3 bases, and 4 bases had no gene match. CDR1 is SEHNR, CDR2 FQNEAQ, per germline (reference sequence).